One and the same sample provided the 5 T cell receptor beta chains below, sequenced in a study of beta chain features in type 1 diabetes. Sequencing targeted expressed TCRB transcripts, as all isolated RNA had been reverse transcribed. Data came from immunoSEQ multiplex PCR; TCRdb stores just in-frame clones and leaves some out. The top ten hold approximately 0.68% of the sample, which has roughly 130,000 clones, 9.2% seen once. Input material: central memory CD4+ T cells from blood. These receptors originate from a man aged 18 to 35 in good health.

This clone was picked up a small number of times. The chain carries TRBV19 and TRBJ1-2; D is ambiguous. The CDR3 totals 13 residues. In germline, CDR1 is LNHDA, CDR2 SQIVND (reference sequence). The V gene lost 8 bases and the J gene lost 2 bases, with 12 bases spanning the gap. The CDR3 loop reads CASRREENYGYTF. CDR3 sequence (DNA): TGTGCCAGTCGTAGGGAGGAGAACTATGGCTACACCTTC.

The rearrangement links TRBV30 to TRBJ1-1; 11 bases map to TRBD1. Germline V lookup: CDR1 GTSNPN, CDR2 SVGIG (reference sequence). There are 15 residues in the CDR3. V was clipped by 5 bases and J by 6 bases; unmatched bases: 11. The DNA for the CDR3 is TGTGCCTGGGGACAGGGGGCGGCTTACTGGCCTGAAGCTTTCTTT. Translated, it gives CAWGQGAAYWPEAFF.

In its sample, this clone was seen a few times. This chain connects TRBV10-1 to TRBJ2-7; 12 bases are a match to TRBD1. The V gene end was trimmed by 4 bases and the J gene end by 0 bases; junction bases not matched to a gene: 4. The CDR3 sequence is 16 residues long. Looked up from germline, CDR1 is WNHNN and CDR2 is SYGVQD (reference sequence). As DNA, the CDR3 is TGCGCCAGCAGTGCGGGACAGGGGGCTTTCTCCTACGAGCAGTACTTC. This sequence encodes CASSAGQGAFSYEQYF.

V and J are TRBV5-6 and TRBJ1-2; D ambiguous. The germline V and J ends were trimmed by 6 bases and 0 bases, with 12 bases remaining between them. The CDR3 has 14 residues. Germline V lookup: CDR1 SGHDT, CDR2 YYEEEE. CDR3 loop: CASTPGAANYGYTF. CDR3 in DNA: TGTGCCAGCACCCCGGGAGCGGCTAACTATGGCTACACCTTC.

This clone was seen more than once but under ten times. The CDR3 nucleotides read TGTGCCAGTAGTATTCTACAGGGGTGGAACTATGGCTACACCTTC. This sequence encodes CASSILQGWNYGYTF. The V gene is TRBV19, the J gene TRBJ1-2, with 7 bases that match TRBD1. The germline CDR1 and CDR2 sequences are LNHDA and SQIVND (reference sequence). Losses at the gene ends were 3 bases for V and 2 bases for J; bases not matched to a gene: 6. The CDR3 loop spans 15 amino acids. The full variable domain, in which reference TRBV19 and TRBJ1-2 provide the parts outside the CDR3, is DGGITQSPKYLFRKEGQNVTLSCEQNLNHDAMYWYRQDPGQGLRLIYYSQIVNDFQKGDIAEGYSVSREKKESFPLTVTSAQKNPTAFYLCASSILQGWNYGYTFGSGTRLTVV.